Below are 22 T cell receptor beta chains sequenced from a single sample in a study of blood T cell repertoires in COVID-19. Produced via immunoSEQ multiplex PCR; TCRdb's table is partial and in-frame only. The sample holds approximately 210,000 clones; approximately 84% are singletons and the top ten take 1.5% to 2%. The sample consisted of peripheral blood. The receptors here all came from a middle-aged man with active or convalescent COVID-19.

This chain uses TRBV6-6 with TRBJ2-2; 7 positions match TRBD1. Germline trimming cut 4 bases from V and 5 bases from J; bases unmatched to any gene: 7. Germline CDR1 MNHNY, CDR2 SVGAGI (reference sequence). The CDR3 is 15 residues long. CDR3 residues: CASSSGTGVTGELFF. The DNA of the CDR3 is TGTGCCAGCAGTTCGGGAACAGGGGTGACCGGGGAGCTGTTTTTT.

This chain links TRBV4-2 with TRBJ2-7; 7 bases line up with TRBD2. After removal of 2 bases from V and 4 bases from J, the junction contained 14 bases not matched to a gene. The CDR3 consists of 17 residues. CDR1 and CDR2 (germline): LGHNA, YNFKEQ. This CDR3 is CASSQLVRGVKSYEQYF. The CDR3 DNA reads TGTGCCAGCAGCCAACTCGTTCGGGGGGTAAAGAGTTACGAGCAGTACTTC.

V and J are TRBV4-1 and TRBJ2-7; maybe TRBD1 (5 bases). Trimming removed 1 base at V and 2 bases at J, with 12 bases between. CDR1 is MGHRA, CDR2 YSYEKL, per germline. This CDR3 has 15 residues. CDR3 DNA sequence: TGCGCCAGCAGCCAAGTTGTCGGCAGGGCCTACGAGCAGTACTTC. This encodes CASSQVVGRAYEQYF.

This clone was observed once. This sample includes further DNA sequences coding for the same CDR3. This chain connects TRBV19 to TRBJ1-1; D gene unclear. With 5 bases removed from V and 0 bases from J, the gap between germline ends came to 7 bases. The length of the CDR3 is 13 residues. CDR1 LNHDA and CDR2 SQIVND come from the germline V gene (reference sequence). CDR3 loop: CASSSGLNTEAFF. The CDR3 nucleotides are TGTGCCAGTAGTTCCGGTTTGAACACTGAAGCTTTCTTT.

The chain is built from TRBV9 and TRBJ1-4; maybe TRBD1 (5 bases). Germline CDR1 reads SGDLS; CDR2 reads YYNGEE. CDR3 length equals 15 residues. V lost 2 bases to trimming and J lost 5 bases, with 13 bases between them. DNA for the CDR3: TGTGCCAGCAGCGTCCTTCAGGGATTCAATGAAAAACTGTTTTTT. Translation gives CASSVLQGFNEKLFF. Using reference TRBV9 and TRBJ1-4 for the parts outside the CDR3, the full variable domain is DSGVTQTPKHLITATGQRVTLRCSPRSGDLSVYWYQQSLDQGLQFLIQYYNGEERAKGNILERFSAQQFPDLHSELNLSSLELGDSALYFCASSVLQGFNEKLFFGSGTQLSVL.

The J gene is TRBJ1-6, the V gene TRBV18; D may be TRBD1 (5 bases). The CDR3 runs 14 residues. Per the germline V gene, CDR1 is KGHSH and CDR2 is LQKENI. Trimming stripped 3 bases from V and 10 bases from J, with 13 bases between. In DNA form, the CDR3 reads TGTGCCAGCTCACCGGCGGGGGAGTGGTCACCCCTCCACTTT. Residues: CASSPAGEWSPLHF.

This clone has just one count. The chain couples TRBV19 to TRBJ1-5; TRBD1 is a possible D gene (5 bases). CDR3 length equals 15 residues. Germline CDR1 LNHDA, CDR2 SQIVND (reference sequence). The V end was cut by 6 bases, the J end by 1 base, with 13 bases between. CDR3 in amino acids: CASRGESGSNQPQHF. In nucleotides, the CDR3 is TGTGCCAGTAGAGGGGAATCTGGAAGCAATCAGCCCCAGCATTTT.

This chain uses TRBV4-2 with TRBJ1-6; the D gene is possibly TRBD1 (6 bases). The CDR3 runs to 14 residues. From germline, CDR1 is LGHNA and CDR2 YNFKEQ. Trimming took off 3 bases at V and 9 bases at J, with 12 bases between the two ends. CDR3 sequence (DNA): TGTGCCAGCAGCCAGGGGGGGGGCGGTTCACCCCTCCACTTT. Protein sequence: CASSQGGGGSPLHF.

The rearrangement joins TRBV4-1 to TRBJ1-4, with 8 bases fitting TRBD1. Germline assignment: CDR1 MGHRA and CDR2 YSYEKL. The V segment lost 0 bases and the J segment 5 bases; nucleotides outside the gene matches: 11. CDR3 length: 18 residues. The CDR3 DNA sequence: TGCGCCAGCAGCCAAGATCATTTGAGGCGGACAGGGAATGAAAAACTGTTTTTT. This codes for CASSQDHLRRTGNEKLFF.

The chain is built from TRBV30 and TRBJ2-3; 7 bases are shared with TRBD1. Germline CDR1 and CDR2: GTSNPN and SVGIG (reference sequence). CDR3 length equals 13 residues. The V gene end was trimmed by 8 bases and the J gene end by 4 bases; junction bases not matched to a gene: 9. The CDR3 is CAATQTGADTQYF. In DNA, the CDR3 is TGTGCCGCCACCCAAACAGGGGCAGATACGCAGTATTTT.

The V and J genes are TRBV5-6 and TRBJ2-2, with a weak D call TRBD2 (5 bases). This CDR3 spans 13 amino acids. The ends were cut back, 2 bases at V and 9 bases at J, with 11 bases in the middle. CDR1 SGHDT and CDR2 YYEEEE come from the germline V gene. Here the CDR3 reads CASSFSSSRELFF. The CDR3 DNA sequence: TGTGCCAGCAGCTTTTCTAGCTCCAGGGAGCTGTTTTTT.

This chain joins TRBV19 and TRBJ2-5; D gene ambiguous. Germline CDR1 LNHDA, CDR2 SQIVND (reference sequence). CDR3 length: 12 amino acids. Trimming took 5 bases from V and 0 from J, leaving 4 bases between them. The CDR3 region has the DNA TGTGCCAGTAGTCAGTACCAAGAGACCCAGTACTTC. Its protein is CASSQYQETQYF.

The CDR3: CASSHIPGQGSYGYTF. The CDR3 bases are TGTGCCAGCAGCCATATCCCGGGACAGGGGAGCTATGGCTACACCTTC. The chain combines TRBV7-2 with TRBJ1-2, with 10 bases matching TRBD1. Germline V gene sequence: CDR1 SGHTA, CDR2 FQGNSA. The CDR3 spans 16 residues. Unmatched junction bases numbered 10, after V lost 5 bases and J lost 4 bases.

This clone has a handful of counts. This chain links TRBV4-2 with TRBJ2-3, with 8 bases fitting TRBD1. CDR1 LGHNA and CDR2 YNFKEQ come from the germline V gene. This CDR3 has 16 amino acids. Trimming cost V 7 bases and J 1 base; bases outside gene matches: 10. CDR3 sequence: CASIPGGGTGTDTQYF. CDR3 in DNA: TGTGCCAGCATCCCAGGGGGCGGAACCGGCACAGATACGCAGTATTTT.

The V and J genes are TRBV6-6 and TRBJ2-5; weak D call: TRBD1 (6 bases). Deletions cut 0 bases from V and 5 bases from J, with 10 bases between. The CDR3 consists of 14 residues. Germline V CDR1 and CDR2: MNHNY, SVGAGI (reference sequence). The CDR3 region has the DNA TGTGCCAGCAGTTACTCGAACAGGGAGGAGACCCAGTACTTC. Translation: CASSYSNREETQYF.

The CDR3 protein is CASSPGGQGGKTQYF. In nucleotides, the CDR3 is TGTGCCAGCAGCCCTGGCGGACAGGGGGGAAAGACCCAGTACTTC. The gene calls are TRBV11-2 and TRBJ2-5; 10 nucleotides line up with TRBD1. In germline, CDR1 is SGHAT, CDR2 FQNNGV. The CDR3 extends over 15 amino acids. The V and J ends lost 5 bases and 6 bases, in that order; junction bases with no gene match: 9. Using reference TRBV11-2 and TRBJ2-5 for the parts outside the CDR3, the full variable domain is EAGVAQSPRYKIIEKRQSVAFWCNPISGHATLYWYQQILGQGPKLLIQFQNNGVVDDSQLPKDRFSAERLKGVDSTLKIQPAKLEDSAVYLCASSPGGQGGKTQYFGPGTRLLVL.

The rearrangement links TRBV6-5 to TRBJ1-1; weak D call: TRBD1 (5 bases). Trimming left V 2 bases short and J 6 bases short, with 16 bases between. The CDR3 contains 15 residues. Germline lookup yields CDR1 MNHEY and CDR2 SVGAGI. CDR3 nucleotides: TGTGCCAGCAGTTACACTTGGGGCAGAAAAGCTGAAGCTTTCTTT. This encodes CASSYTWGRKAEAFF.

This clone has more than one count but fewer than ten. The chain joins TRBV25-1 to TRBJ1-1; no firm D call. This CDR3 has 13 residues. With 7 bases removed from V and 1 base from J, the gap between germline ends came to 10 bases. Germline values: CDR1 MGHDK, CDR2 SYGVNS. Here the CDR3 DNA reads TGTGCCAGCAAAAACTACAAGAACACTGAAGCTTTCTTT. Translating it yields CASKNYKNTEAFF.

This chain joins TRBV12-5 and TRBJ2-1; 7 nucleotides line up with TRBD1. CDR1 and CDR2 from the germline V gene are LGHNT and FRNRAP. The CDR3 extends over 17 amino acids. Trimming cost V 0 bases and J 7 bases; bases outside gene matches: 12. The CDR3 here is CASGLVLRQGKPNEQFF. In nucleotides, the CDR3 is TGTGCTAGTGGTTTGGTACTTCGACAGGGTAAACCTAATGAGCAGTTCTTC.

V usage is TRBV20-1 and J usage is TRBJ1-5; tentative D call: TRBD1 (6 bases). This CDR3 contains 16 residues. The germline V and J ends were trimmed by 3 bases and 0 bases, with 15 bases remaining between them. CDR1 and CDR2 (germline): DFQATT, SNEGSKA (reference sequence). DNA of the CDR3: TGCAGTGCTAGTAGGCCAGGGGTGTCTAGCAATCAGCCCCAGCATTTT. Residues: CSASRPGVSSNQPQHF.

This chain links TRBV5-1 with TRBJ1-1, with 7 bases fitting TRBD1. Per the germline V gene, CDR1 is SGHRS and CDR2 is YFSETQ. Unmatched junction bases numbered 6, after V lost 0 bases and J lost 1 base. This CDR3 has 16 residues. CDR3: CASSLGQGFSNTEAFF. The CDR3 DNA sequence: TGCGCCAGCAGCTTGGGACAGGGTTTCTCGAACACTGAAGCTTTCTTT.

The gene calls are TRBV9 and TRBJ1-2; a weak D match, TRBD1 (6 bases). From germline, CDR1 is SGDLS and CDR2 YYNGEE. V was trimmed by 0 bases and J by 8 bases, leaving 8 bases between them. The CDR3 spans 12 residues. CDR3 sequence (DNA): TGTGCCAGCAGCGTAGAACAGGGCGGCTACACCTTC. Translating gives CASSVEQGGYTF.